The 27 T cell receptor beta chains presented below share a single source sample, sequenced in a study of T-cell reconstitution after alpha-beta-depleted transplantation in children. Unique molecular identifiers were built into the TCRbeta library. TCRdb re-analysed the PCR reads in MiXCR, keeping a single row per CDR3 protein. The sample includes over 150,000 distinct CDR3 sequences, about 6.4% of them seen just once. The sequenced sample was PBMCs from the stem cell graft donor, obtained from the stem cell graft. The receptors stem from a human donor who donated a stem cell graft to a child with Wiskott-Aldrich syndrome.

This clonotype was detected many times. V is TRBV6-5 and J is TRBJ2-7; TRBD1 aligns across 10 bases. The germline V gene has CDR1 MNHEY and CDR2 SVGAGI. Germline trimming cut 4 bases from V and 2 bases from J; bases unmatched to any gene: 8. The CDR3 is 16 amino acids. The CDR3 region has the DNA TGTGCCAGCAGTTTAACCGGGACAGGGGTTCCCTACGAGCAGTACTTC. Translation: CASSLTGTGVPYEQYF.

In regard to this clonotype: A single base separates this from a much larger clone, so it may be a read error. This chain connects TRBV25-1 to TRBJ1-2; D might be TRBD1 (6 bases). This CDR3 has 15 amino acids. Germline CDR1 and CDR2: MGHDK and SYGVNS. V lost 6 bases to trimming and J lost 2 bases, with 16 bases between them. DNA for the CDR3: TGTGCCAGCAGAACAACGGGACATGCCAACTATGGCTACACCTTC. This codes for CASRTTGHANYGYTF.

This clonotype has at least ten counts. This chain joins TRBV7-6 and TRBJ2-1, with TRBD1 matching 9 bases. CDR3 size: 14 residues. With 10 bases clipped from V and 3 bases from J, the junction kept 7 bases outside the gene matches. Per the germline V gene, CDR1 is SGHVS and CDR2 is FNYEAQ. The CDR3 loop is CATPQGAVYNEQFF. The CDR3, as DNA: TGTGCCACTCCACAGGGGGCGGTCTACAATGAGCAGTTCTTC.

The sample holds many counts of this clonotype. This chain uses TRBV5-1 with TRBJ1-6, with D unclear. Germline V gene data show CDR1 as SGHRS and CDR2 as YFSETQ. Trimming took off 0 bases at V and 3 bases at J, with 13 bases between the two ends. The CDR3 extends over 17 amino acids. CDR3 in DNA: TGCGCCAGCAGCTTGGATTCCACGGGGAACTATAATTCACCCCTCCACTTT. Protein: CASSLDSTGNYNSPLHF.

This clonotype appeared many times. The chain uses TRBV6-5 and TRBJ1-5; the match to TRBD1 covers 8 bases. Germline-derived CDR1 and CDR2 are MNHEY and SVGAGI. Trimming cost V 5 bases and J 9 bases; bases outside gene matches: 6. The CDR3 covers 13 residues. The DNA for the CDR3 is TGTGCCAGCAGTAGACAGGGGACTGGGCCCCAGCATTTT. Protein: CASSRQGTGPQHF.

This clonotype was seen repeatedly, ten times or more. This chain connects TRBV24-1 to TRBJ2-5, with no clear D. The CDR3 is 12 amino acids. Germline CDR1 is KGHDR and CDR2 is SFDVKD. Trimming removed 4 bases from V and 4 bases from J, with 6 bases in between. As DNA, the CDR3 is TGTGCCACCAGTGACTTCCTAGAGACCCAGTACTTC. It is translated as CATSDFLETQYF.

This clonotype came up many times. The rearrangement uses TRBV12-3 or TRBV12-4 and TRBJ2-3; 9 nucleotides agree with TRBD2. The CDR3 runs to 15 residues. Unmatched junction bases numbered 4, after V lost 4 bases and J lost 2 bases. The CDR3, as DNA: TGTGCCAGCAGTTATAGCGGGAGAACCACAGATACGCAGTATTTT. Translated, it gives CASSYSGRTTDTQYF.

This clonotype was recorded many times. The chain uses TRBV18 and TRBJ1-6; 12 nucleotides align to TRBD1. Germline V CDR1 and CDR2: KGHSH, LQKENI. The J segment lost 9 bases and the V segment lost 3 bases, leaving 3 bases of the junction unmatched. This CDR3 spans 15 amino acids. The CDR3 region is CASSPGQGAFSPLHF. CDR3 DNA: TGTGCCAGCTCACCGGGACAGGGGGCTTTTTCACCCCTCCACTTT.

This clonotype was found many times. The chain joins TRBV6-1 to TRBJ2-7; tentative D call: TRBD1 (6 bases). Germline CDR1 reads MNHNS; CDR2 reads SASEGT. Trimming stripped 5 bases from V and 0 bases from J, with 23 bases between. The CDR3 covers 18 residues. CDR3 bases: TGTGCCAGCAGTCCCATCGTAGGGGGAACTCCAAGCTCCTACGAGCAGTACTTC. This codes for CASSPIVGGTPSSYEQYF.

Many counts were recorded for this clonotype. The chain has TRBV24-1 and TRBJ2-1; 8 bases map to TRBD1. The CDR3 is 16 amino acids. Germline assignment: CDR1 KGHDR and CDR2 SFDVKD. V shed 4 bases, J shed 2 bases, and the junction held 6 bases outside the gene matches. As DNA, the CDR3 is TGTGCCACCAGTGACCCGGACAGGGACCCCTACAATGAGCAGTTCTTC. Its translation: CATSDPDRDPYNEQFF.

This clonotype appeared a few times. The V and J genes are TRBV13 and TRBJ2-5; D unresolved. This CDR3 region has 13 residues. Germline V gene data show CDR1 as PRHDT and CDR2 as FYEKMQ (reference sequence). V lost 1 base, J lost 5 bases, and 8 bases lay in between. The CDR3 bases are TGTGCCAGCAGCTTAGAAGCTGGGGAGACCCAGTACTTC. This translates into CASSLEAGETQYF.

The chain joins TRBV20-1 to TRBJ2-1; D is perhaps TRBD1 (6 bases). This CDR3 has 15 residues. The germline V and J ends were trimmed by 0 bases and 2 bases, with 11 bases remaining between them. The V gene's germline CDR1 is DFQATT and CDR2 SNEGSKA (reference sequence). CDR3 nucleotides: TGCAGTGCTAGAGATAGGACAGCCCCCTACAATGAGCAGTTCTTC. As protein: CSARDRTAPYNEQFF.

The table lists this clonotype with many counts. The gene calls are TRBV12-3 or TRBV12-4 and TRBJ2-7, with 9 nucleotides matching TRBD1. This CDR3 region has 16 residues. The ends lost 2 bases at V and 8 bases at J; junction bases unmatched: 13. The DNA of the CDR3 is TGTGCCAGCAGTTTACTTCTTACAGGGGGCGTCGGAAAGCAGTACTTC. It yields the protein CASSLLLTGGVGKQYF.

This clonotype appeared a few times. One junction end does not reproduce the germline sequence, and a read error may be involved. The chain joins TRBV20-1 to TRBJ2-6; the match to TRBD1 covers 8 bases. CDR1 DFQATT and CDR2 SNEGSKA come from the germline V gene (reference sequence). The CDR3 has 17 residues. CDR3: CCALKTGAVSGANVLTF. DNA for the CDR3: TGCTGTGCTCTCAAGACAGGGGCCGTCTCTGGGGCCAACGTCCTGACTTTC.

The rearrangement uses TRBV18 and TRBJ2-5; tentatively, D is TRBD2 (6 bases). The V gene lost 8 bases and the J gene lost 3 bases, with 13 bases spanning the gap. The CDR3 contains 13 residues. CDR1 and CDR2 from the germline V gene are KGHSH and LQKENI. The CDR3 loop reads CASRPGGEETQYF. CDR3 nucleotide sequence: TGTGCCAGCCGGCCCGGCGGGGAAGAGACCCAGTACTTC.

The V call is TRBV23-1, the J call TRBJ1-5, with no clear D. TRBV23-1 belongs to the ORF category, with a function that is uncertain. The CDR3 has 14 residues. CDR3 in amino acids: CASPRDDPNQPQHF. The CDR3 DNA reads TGCGCGTCCCCCCGAGACGACCCAAATCAGCCCCAGCATTTT.

This clonotype was seen at least ten times. The chain's CDR3 is CASSSRSSYNEQFF. For the CDR3, the DNA is TGTGCCAGCAGCTCGAGGAGCTCCTACAATGAGCAGTTCTTC. The V and J genes are TRBV7-2 and TRBJ2-1; D unresolved. The CDR3 contains 14 residues. Germline V gene lookup returns CDR1 SGHTA and CDR2 FQGNSA. V was shortened by 4 bases and J by 0 bases, with 7 bases between the two germline ends.

The J gene is TRBJ2-2, the V gene TRBV7-2; 9 nucleotides line up with TRBD2. CDR3 length: 17 residues. Germline assignment: CDR1 SGHTA and CDR2 FQGNSA. Losses at the gene ends were 7 bases for V and 4 bases for J; bases not matched to a gene: 13. This CDR3 is CASTPLGTSMGTGELFF. The CDR3 DNA sequence: TGTGCCAGCACACCTCTCGGGACTAGCATGGGCACCGGGGAGCTGTTTTTT.

This clonotype was detected many times. Germline and junction disagree at one end, which may indicate a read error. The chain recombines TRBV28 with TRBJ2-3; 9 positions agree with TRBD2. CDR3 length: 12 amino acids. CDR1 is MDHEN, CDR2 SYDVKM, per germline. The CDR3 spells CASSPPQRGVAF. The DNA of the CDR3 is TGTGCCAGCAGTCCTCCCCAGCGGGGGGTTGCTTTT.

This clonotype was picked up many times. The chain has TRBV25-1 and TRBJ2-7; TRBD1 aligns across 8 bases. The CDR3 sequence is 16 residues long. The ends lost 3 bases at V and 7 bases at J; junction bases unmatched: 14. Germline assignment: CDR1 MGHDK and CDR2 SYGVNS. CDR3 loop: CASSDSPGGSLSEQYF. The CDR3 nucleotides read TGTGCCAGCAGTGACTCTCCAGGGGGCTCATTGTCAGAGCAGTACTTC.

This clonotype turned up a few times. V and J are TRBV5-5 and TRBJ1-6; D not certain. Trimming shortened V by 0 bases and J by 7 bases, and 14 bases separated the two germline ends. The CDR3 is 16 residues long. Germline CDR1 is SGHKS and CDR2 is YYEKEE (reference sequence). DNA of the CDR3: TGTGCCAGCAGCTTGGAAATTGGCGGACGAAATTCACCCCTCCACTTT. Translation: CASSLEIGGRNSPLHF.

This clonotype was found many times. The J gene is TRBJ2-7, the V gene TRBV7-6, with D tentatively TRBD1 or TRBD2 (5 bases each). Germline V gives CDR1 SGHVS, CDR2 FNYEAQ. The length of the CDR3 is 14 residues. V shed 1 base and J shed 4 bases, with 11 bases lying between them. DNA of the CDR3: TGTGCCAGCAGCTTAGGGGTGGGGGAATACGAGCAGTACTTC. Its protein is CASSLGVGEYEQYF.

This clonotype was seen ten or more times. This chain connects TRBV5-1 to TRBJ1-5, with 10 bases aligning to TRBD1. This CDR3 comprises 14 residues. V shed 4 bases and J 7 bases; nucleotides not matched to a gene: 5. Germline CDR1 reads SGHRS; CDR2 reads YFSETQ. CDR3: CASSRGDRGQPQHF. In DNA form, the CDR3 reads TGCGCCAGCAGCAGAGGGGACAGGGGACAGCCCCAGCATTTT.

This clonotype was seen at least ten times. The rearrangement links TRBV5-1 to TRBJ1-1; 10 positions agree with TRBD1. Germline lookup yields CDR1 SGHRS and CDR2 YFSETQ. The V and J ends lost 0 bases and 0 bases, in that order; junction bases with no gene match: 5. The CDR3 spans 17 residues. The CDR3 nucleotides are TGCGCCAGCAGCTTGGGAGGGACAGGGGTGATGAACACTGAAGCTTTCTTT. Translation: CASSLGGTGVMNTEAFF.

The table lists this clonotype with a few counts. The chain couples TRBV3-1 to TRBJ1-6; D unclear. The CDR3 is made up of 14 amino acids. The V gene lost 0 bases and the J gene lost 7 bases, with 7 bases spanning the gap. Germline CDR1 LGHDT, CDR2 YNNKEL (reference sequence). In nucleotides, the CDR3 is TGTGCCAGCAGCCAAGAGGCGAAGAATTCACCCCTCCACTTT. This sequence encodes CASSQEAKNSPLHF.

This clonotype was recorded many times. The CDR3 region has the DNA TGCGCCAGCAACCCCTCGGGTCACGTGTCGGACAATGAGCAGTTCTTC. It is translated as CASNPSGHVSDNEQFF. The J gene is TRBJ2-1, the V gene TRBV5-1, with D uncertain. The V and J ends lost 6 bases and 5 bases respectively, with 21 bases between them. The germline V gene has CDR1 SGHRS and CDR2 YFSETQ. This CDR3 has 16 residues.

This clonotype has at least ten counts. V gene TRBV5-1 combines with J gene TRBJ1-1; 11 nucleotides match TRBD1. Germline CDR1 and CDR2: SGHRS and YFSETQ. V was pared by 4 bases and J by 6 bases, with 8 bases of the junction left unmatched. This CDR3 has 15 residues. In DNA, the CDR3 is TGCGCCAGCAGCCAAGGACAGGGGGCGATCGCTGAAGCTTTCTTT. Translated, it gives CASSQGQGAIAEAFF.